This T cell receptor beta chain originates from a study of cytomegalovirus exposure and HLA in healthy donors. The study ran its PCR with 60 Vbeta and 13 Jbeta primers. Data came from immunoSEQ multiplex PCR; TCRdb stores just in-frame clones and leaves some out. The data contain around 76,000 clones, under 80% of them seen just once; the ten biggest clones take up around 1.5%. Turning to this clone: Its cognate antigen is unknown.

V was shortened by 4 bases and J by 1 base, with 16 bases between the two germline ends. CDR1 is SGHNT and CDR2 is YYREEE in the germline V gene (reference sequence). This CDR3 spans 16 amino acids. Study results and caveats: For most TCR beta V segments, an earlier analysis put the productive rate at about 87% or about 30% of the time. A likely sequencing artifact accounted for one observed cluster of highly shared sequence variants.

The sample was PBMCs. The rearrangement joins TRBV5-4 to TRBJ2-3; TRBD1 is a possible D gene (5 bases). The sequence derives from a man in his forties in good health and CMV-seronegative. The CDR3 DNA follows: TGTGCCAGCAGCGTCGGCCTTCAGGGCGGCACAGATACGCAGTATTTT. Translated, it gives CASSVGLQGGTDTQYF.